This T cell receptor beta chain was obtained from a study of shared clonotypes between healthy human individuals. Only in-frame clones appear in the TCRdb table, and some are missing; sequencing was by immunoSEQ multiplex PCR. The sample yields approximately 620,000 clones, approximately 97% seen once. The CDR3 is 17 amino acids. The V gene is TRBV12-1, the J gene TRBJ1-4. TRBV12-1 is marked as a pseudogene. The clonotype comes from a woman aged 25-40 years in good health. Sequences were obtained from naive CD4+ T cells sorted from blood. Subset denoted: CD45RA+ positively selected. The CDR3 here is CASSPGGGGSNGEKLFF. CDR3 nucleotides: TGTGCCAGCAGCCCCGGGGGGGGAGGGTCGAATGGCGAAAAACTGTTTTTT.